This TCR beta chain originates from a study of blood T cell repertoires in COVID-19. For the study at large: COVID-19 samples, acute and convalescent, were from the United States, Italy and Spain.

V was pared by 4 bases and J by 8 bases, with 11 bases between. The CDR3 runs 12 residues. Germline CDR1 SQVTM, CDR2 ANQGSEA. In the authors' workflow: For nucleated cells, counts were estimated from reference gene primer amplification. Method: immunoSEQ multiplex PCR; TCRdb's copy keeps in-frame clones and lacks some. The DNA was the basis for D and trimming; V, J and clone size are from that table. The sample has 250,000 to 300,000 clones; 75% to 90% are singletons. The chain recombines TRBV29-1 with TRBJ1-4, with unresolved D. The clonotype originates from a woman aged 50 to 60 who had recovered from COVID-19. The sequenced material came from peripheral blood. In nucleotides, the CDR3 is TGCAGCGTTGTCAGCTTGGGCGAAAAACTGTTTTTT. It translates to CSVVSLGEKLFF.